This entry is about one T cell receptor (beta chain). No antigen is known for it. Trimming removed 3 bases at V and 2 bases at J, with 6 bases between. The CDR3 is 12 amino acids. In germline, CDR1 is SGHRS, CDR2 YFSETQ. Random hexamers were used to reverse transcribe an amount of roughly 0.5 to 1 ug RNA. TCR beta CDR3 was amplified by immunoSEQ covering 54 Vbeta and 13 Jbeta. In TCRdb, the immunoSEQ multiplex PCR reads were re-called with MiXCR into one record per CDR3 protein. The repertoire holds approximately 100,000 distinct CDR3 sequences, with just under 95% as singletons. This record comes from a study of CD8 T cells in Susac syndrome. Whole-study results and caveats: As acknowledged by the study, its TCR sequencing and HLA analysis included a relatively small number of individuals.

Controls matched for sex and age were healthy donors. The TEMRA cells underwent FACS enrichment, while the CD8+ and CD4+ T cells underwent negative isolation. The sample comprised CD8+ T cells from PBMCs. The chain joins TRBV5-1 to TRBJ2-7; weak D call: TRBD2 (5 bases). The sequence was collected from a human donor in good health. The CDR3 reads CASSSRAYEQYF. CDR3 bases: TGCGCCAGCAGCTCGCGGGCCTACGAGCAGTACTTC. Using reference TRBV5-1 and TRBJ2-7 for the parts outside the CDR3, the full variable domain is KAGVTQTPRYLIKTRGQQVTLSCSPISGHRSVSWYQQTPGQGLQFLFEYFSETQRNKGNFPGRFSGRQFSNSRSEMNVSTLELGDSALYLCASSSRAYEQYFGPGTRLTVT.